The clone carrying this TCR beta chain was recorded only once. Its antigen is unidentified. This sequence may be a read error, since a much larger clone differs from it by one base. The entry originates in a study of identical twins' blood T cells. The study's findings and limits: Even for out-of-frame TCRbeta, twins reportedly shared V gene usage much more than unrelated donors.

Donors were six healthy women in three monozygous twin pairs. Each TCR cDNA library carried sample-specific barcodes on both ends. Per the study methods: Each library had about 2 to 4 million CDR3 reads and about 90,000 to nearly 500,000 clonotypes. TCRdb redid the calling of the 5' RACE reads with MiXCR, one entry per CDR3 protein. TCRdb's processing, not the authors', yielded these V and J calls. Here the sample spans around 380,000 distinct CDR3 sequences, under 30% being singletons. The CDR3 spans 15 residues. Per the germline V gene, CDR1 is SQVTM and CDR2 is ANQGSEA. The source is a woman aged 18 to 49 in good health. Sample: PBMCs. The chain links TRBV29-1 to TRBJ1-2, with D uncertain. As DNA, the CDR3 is TGCAGCGTTGTCCCCTACGAATCCCCCAACTATGGCTGCACCTTC. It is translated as CSVVPYESPNYGCTF.